The clone carrying this T cell receptor (beta chain) has more than one count but fewer than ten. Antigen unknown. The authors made TCR beta libraries by quantitative 5'-RACE with molecular barcodes. TCRdb re-called the 5' RACE reads with MiXCR, one entry per CDR3 protein. The sample holds 670,000 or so distinct CDR3 sequences, around a fifth seen once. These data come from a study of CD8 T cells in ankylosing spondylitis. Study-wide points: Clones linked with disease were CD8+ and fairly uncommon in the peripheral blood. Several highly homologous variants made up a TCR beta motif that seemed to typify ankylosing spondylitis blood. Disease-linked clones reportedly showed significant enrichment in matched ankylosing spondylitis synovial fluid.

There are 19 residues in the CDR3. V lost 5 bases and J lost 0; bases outside the gene matches: 7. In germline, CDR1 is LGHNA, CDR2 YNFKEQ. The sample was blood, either unsorted or a sorted T cell fraction (not recorded which). This clonotype was obtained from a male donor with ankylosing spondylitis. The V gene is TRBV4-2, the J gene TRBJ2-1; 16 positions agree with TRBD2. CDR3 DNA sequence: TGTGCCAGCAGCACCCCGGGACTAGCGGGAGGGAGCTCCTACAATGAGCAGTTCTTC. As protein: CASSTPGLAGGSSYNEQFF.